This TCR beta chain was recovered during a study of regulatory T cells in long-lasting Graves disease. Study-level points and caveats: Those with persistent Graves' had less TCR diversity than newly diagnosed patients.

The time point here: newly diagnosed GD, antithyroid drugs for less than 3 months. Scientists built the TCR library using RNA that was extracted from PBMCs. From germline, CDR1 is SNHLY and CDR2 FYNNEI. V lost 6 bases to trimming and J lost 3 bases; unmatched junction nucleotides: 7. The CDR3 sequence is 14 residues long. This clonotype has at least ten counts. Its matching antigen is unknown. According to the study, TCR beta libraries were built with iRepertoire HTBI primers and CDR3-region Arm-PCR. TCRdb re-analysed the multiplex PCR reads in MiXCR, keeping a single row per CDR3 protein. Of some 330,000 distinct CDR3 sequences listed, approximately 12% are singletons. These same records also appear under a second study, on T cells in Graves' hyperthyroidism and ophthalmopathy. That work adds: The study defined stable Graves' hyperthyroidism as no ophthalmopathy progression within 18 months. Not enrolled were patients with uncontrolled infection, other autoimmune disease, pregnancy or lactation.

Sample: peripheral blood mononuclear cells (PBMCs), taken at new diagnosis, from a patient treated with antithyroid drugs. V is TRBV2 and J is TRBJ2-5, with 7 bases fitting TRBD1. The origin of this receptor is a woman younger than 35 with Graves disease. CDR3 loop: CASRADRVEETQYF. DNA of the CDR3: TGTGCCAGCAGAGCCGACAGGGTTGAAGAGACCCAGTACTTC. Together with reference TRBV2 and TRBJ2-5, the CDR3 gives the full variable domain: EPEVTQTPSHQVTQMGQEVILRCVPISNHLYFYWYRQILGQKVEFLVSFYNNEISEKSEIFDDQFSVERPDGSNFTLKIRSTKLEDSAMYFCASRADRVEETQYFGPGTRLLVL.